A single sample gave rise to the 13 T cell receptor beta chains below, sequenced in a study of blood T cell repertoires in COVID-19. Clones were read by immunoSEQ multiplex PCR, and TCRdb kept only the in-frame ones, dropping some. The sample consists of about 200,000 clones, approximately 81% of them appearing once. Sequenced material: peripheral blood. These receptors were obtained from a woman of 80 years or more with acute or convalescent COVID-19.

This chain links TRBV28 with TRBJ2-4; D not certain. The CDR3 length is 15 residues. Germline V gene sequence: CDR1 MDHEN, CDR2 SYDVKM. V dropped 6 bases and J dropped 0 bases, with 12 bases sitting between them. CDR3 residues: CASSPRYLAKNIQYF. Here the CDR3 DNA reads TGTGCCAGCAGCCCGAGATATTTAGCCAAAAACATTCAGTACTTC.

This clone was recorded only once. This chain joins TRBV9 and TRBJ1-6, with 7 bases identical to TRBD1. The CDR3 has 19 amino acids. CDR1 and CDR2 from the germline V gene are SGDLS and YYNGEE. The trim removed 5 bases at V and 4 bases at J, leaving 18 bases unmatched. The CDR3 DNA reads as TGTGCCAGCAGGGTCTCCGGGACAGTCGCGCCTTTGTATAATTCACCCCTCCACTTT. Translated: CASRVSGTVAPLYNSPLHF.

The chain recombines TRBV6-5 with TRBJ1-2, with 7 nucleotides matching TRBD1. From germline, CDR1 is MNHEY and CDR2 SVGAGI. The CDR3 has 14 amino acids. V lost 0 bases to trimming and J lost 8 bases; unmatched junction nucleotides: 6. The CDR3 protein is CASSYSRGVKGYTF. The CDR3 DNA sequence: TGTGCCAGCAGTTACTCCAGGGGGGTGAAGGGCTACACCTTC.

The chain joins TRBV9 to TRBJ2-1, with D perhaps TRBD2 (5 bases). This CDR3 contains 16 residues. CDR1 SGDLS and CDR2 YYNGEE come from the germline V gene. The V end lost 0 bases, the J end lost 7 bases, and 17 bases lay between the germline ends. CDR3 nucleotide sequence: TGTGCCAGCAGCGTAGGCCCGCGGGTAGCAGAGAATGAGCAGTTCTTC. Translation: CASSVGPRVAENEQFF.

The rearrangement uses TRBV7-9 and TRBJ2-1, with 12 nucleotides matching TRBD2. With 5 bases clipped from V and 2 bases from J, the junction kept 7 bases outside the gene matches. CDR3 length: 17 residues. CDR1 SEHNR and CDR2 FQNEAQ come from the germline V gene (reference sequence). CDR3 residues: CASSELAGGPTYNEQFF. The CDR3 DNA reads as TGTGCCAGCAGCGAACTAGCGGGAGGACCTACCTACAATGAGCAGTTCTTC.

The chain employs TRBV30 and TRBJ2-1, with 10 bases lining up with TRBD1. Germline V gene lookup returns CDR1 GTSNPN and CDR2 SVGIG (reference sequence). V dropped 1 base and J dropped 8; count of bases not matched to a gene: 5. This CDR3 is built from 14 residues. CDR3 sequence reads: CAWSDGTGADEQFF. The DNA for the CDR3 is TGTGCCTGGAGTGATGGGACAGGGGCTGATGAGCAGTTCTTC.

The chain uses TRBV19 and TRBJ2-4; 7 positions agree with TRBD2. J was trimmed by 2 bases and V by 2 bases; bases with no gene match: 6. Per germline, CDR1 LNHDA and CDR2 SQIVND (reference sequence). The CDR3 spans 16 residues. The CDR3 protein is CASSISGVPSKNIQYF. The CDR3 bases are TGTGCCAGTAGTATAAGCGGGGTTCCTTCCAAAAACATTCAGTACTTC.

The chain employs TRBV18 and TRBJ1-1, with D unclear. The CDR3 totals 12 residues. Deletions cut 3 bases from V and 8 bases from J, with 10 bases between. Germline V CDR1 and CDR2: KGHSH, LQKENI. CDR3 residues: CASSPFTVEAFF. As DNA, the CDR3 is TGTGCCAGCTCACCGTTCACAGTCGAAGCTTTCTTT.

CDR3 sequence (DNA): TGTGCCAGTAGTATCGGATCCAGGGGTACGGCCAAAAACATTCAGTACTTC. It specifies CASSIGSRGTAKNIQYF. The rearrangement joins TRBV19 to TRBJ2-4; D is perhaps TRBD1 (6 bases). V was clipped by 3 bases and J by 1 base, with 16 bases between them. Germline CDR1 and CDR2: LNHDA and SQIVND (reference sequence). This CDR3 spans 17 amino acids. The whole variable domain, remainder taken from reference TRBV19 and TRBJ2-4, is DGGITQSPKYLFRKEGQNVTLSCEQNLNHDAMYWYRQDPGQGLRLIYYSQIVNDFQKGDIAEGYSVSREKKESFPLTVTSAQKNPTAFYLCASSIGSRGTAKNIQYFGAGTRLSVL.

This clone showed up just a few times. The chain carries TRBV21-1 and TRBJ1-5; the D call in the table, TRBD1, was not verified against the DNA. TRBV21-1 is a pseudogene. CDR3 length: 16 residues. The CDR3 sequence: CASSSTGTGGNQPQHF. The CDR3 DNA follows: TGTGCCAGCAGCAGTACCGGGACAGGGGGCAATCAGCCCCAGCATTTT.

This clone was observed once. Other DNA variants within this sample encode the same CDR3. V gene TRBV18 combines with J gene TRBJ2-1; tentative D call: TRBD2 (5 bases). The CDR3 is 16 amino acids. Trimming removed 6 bases from V and 0 bases from J, with 15 bases in between. Per the germline V gene, CDR1 is KGHSH and CDR2 is LQKENI. The CDR3 region is CASSPTSGSSYNEQFF. The CDR3 nucleotides are TGTGCCAGCTCCCCCACCAGTGGGAGCTCCTACAATGAGCAGTTCTTC.

The rearrangement links TRBV5-1 to TRBJ2-5, with 9 nucleotides matching TRBD2. The germline gives CDR1 SGHRS, CDR2 YFSETQ. The V gene end was trimmed by 1 base and the J gene end by 2 bases; junction bases not matched to a gene: 3. The CDR3 is made up of 15 amino acids. The CDR3 loop is CASSLPSGEQETQYF. Here the CDR3 DNA reads TGCGCCAGCAGCTTGCCTAGCGGGGAACAAGAGACCCAGTACTTC.

CDR3 nucleotides: TGTGCCACCAAACAGGGATCCACAGATACGCAGTATTTT. Translation gives CATKQGSTDTQYF. The rearrangement joins TRBV6-5 to TRBJ2-3, with a tentative D call TRBD1 (6 bases). The CDR3 covers 13 residues. V lost 10 bases and J lost 2, with 13 bases in between. Germline V gene sequence: CDR1 MNHEY, CDR2 SVGAGI.